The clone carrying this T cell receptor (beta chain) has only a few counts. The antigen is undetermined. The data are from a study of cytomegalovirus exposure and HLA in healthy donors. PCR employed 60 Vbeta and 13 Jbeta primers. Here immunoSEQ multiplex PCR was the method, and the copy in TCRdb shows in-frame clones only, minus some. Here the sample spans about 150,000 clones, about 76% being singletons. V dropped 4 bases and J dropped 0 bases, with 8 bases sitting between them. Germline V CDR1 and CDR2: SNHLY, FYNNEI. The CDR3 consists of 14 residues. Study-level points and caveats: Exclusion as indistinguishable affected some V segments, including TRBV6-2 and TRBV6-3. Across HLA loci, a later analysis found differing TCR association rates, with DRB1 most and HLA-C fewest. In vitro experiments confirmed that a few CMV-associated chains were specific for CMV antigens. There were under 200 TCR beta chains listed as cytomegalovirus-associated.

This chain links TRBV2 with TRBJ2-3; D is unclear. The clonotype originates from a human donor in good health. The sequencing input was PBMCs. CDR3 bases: TGTGCCAGCAGTGTCTACCTTAGCACAGATACGCAGTATTTT. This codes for CASSVYLSTDTQYF.